This T cell receptor beta chain was sequenced during a study of OX40 agonist ivuxolimab in advanced cancers. Study details: In this cohort, patients received ivuxolimab, an agonistic anti-OX40 (CD134) antibody. Prior anti-PD-1, anti-PD-L1 or anti-CTLA-4 therapy was allowed; 40% had some. Study outcomes and limitations: Low normalized clonal expansion also occurred in some nonresponding patients. No antigen was identified for the clonally expanded peripheral T cells.

Here immunoSEQ multiplex PCR was the method, and the copy in TCRdb shows in-frame clones only, minus some. The sample has more than 85,000 clones; around nine tenths are singletons. This clone was picked up one time. What it binds is unknown. Specimen: CD4+ or CD8+ T cells sorted from blood, collected in a trial of the OX40 agonist ivuxolimab. This TCR was recovered from an adult with an advanced solid tumor such as melanoma, head and neck, liver or kidney cancer.

CDR3 nucleotides: TGTGCCAGCTCACCACCGTCGGGAGCAGTTACTTACGAGCAGTACTTC. It specifies CASSPPSGAVTYEQYF. The chain couples TRBV18 to TRBJ2-7; TRBD2 might be the D (6 bases). The CDR3 contains 16 residues. Germline values: CDR1 KGHSH, CDR2 LQKENI. Trimming pared 0 bases from V and 4 bases from J, leaving 16 bases between.